Sequencing of this T cell receptor beta chain was carried out in a study of OX40 agonist ivuxolimab in advanced cancers. This CDR3 has 15 amino acids. Trimming left V 2 bases short and J 6 bases short, with 11 bases between. Germline V gene sequence: CDR1 SGHTA, CDR2 FQGTGA. On this clone itself: Antigen unknown.

Blood sampling was done at baseline, cycle 4 day 1, and cycle 7 day 1. Study observations and caveats: Nonresponders included some who also had low normalized T-cell clonal expansion. Average numbers of expanded clones were greater in CD8+ T cells than in CD4+.

TCRdb keeps only in-frame clones here, not all; method: immunoSEQ multiplex PCR. This sample has approximately 100,000 clones, with roughly nine tenths found just once. This TCR was sampled from an adult with an advanced solid tumor such as melanoma, head and neck, liver or kidney cancer. The input for sequencing was CD4+ or CD8+ T cells sorted from blood, taken in a trial of the OX40 agonist ivuxolimab. The V and J genes are TRBV7-3 and TRBJ1-6; D unresolved. CDR3 coding DNA: TGTGCCAGCAGCTTAGCGGGGTACGGTAATTCACCCCTCCACTTT. It translates to CASSLAGYGNSPLHF.